This T cell receptor (beta chain) is drawn from a study of early T cells in non-severe SARS-CoV-2 infection. A word on this clonotype: Its antigen is unidentified.

Unique molecular identifier tags were affixed to discrete cDNA molecules. TCRdb re-called the 5' RACE reads with MiXCR, one entry per CDR3 protein. The sample shows 95,000 to 100,000 distinct CDR3 sequences, approximately 13% of them seen only once. Broader study findings: The matching step, a VDJdb search, favored anti-spike CD8 responses and missed private and CD4 specificities.

Between the trimmed V and J ends, which lost 6 bases and 9 bases, there was a span of 21 bases. Looked up from germline, CDR1 is MNHEY and CDR2 is SVGAGI. The CDR3 spans 15 residues. The sequence came from an adult who was a healthcare worker with PCR-confirmed SARS-CoV-2 infection or an uninfected control (not recorded which). The chain employs TRBV6-5 and TRBJ2-1; D is ambiguous. The sample consisted of whole blood. The CDR3 region has the DNA TGTGCCAGCAGGTCCCCCGGCCCTAGTGTAGGTGAGCAGTTCTTC. Protein product: CASRSPGPSVGEQFF.